This passage covers 7 T cell receptor beta chains from one sample sequenced in a study of tumor-infiltrating lymphocytes in primary liver carcinoma. Starting from 500 ng of total RNA, TCR beta cDNA was produced with a primer in the constant region. Libraries of TCR beta came from three nested multiplex PCR rounds with slightly modified ARM-PCR. For around 11 cycles apiece, the opening two PCR rounds ran with TRBV1-TRBV30 forward primers and a C-beta reverse primer. TCRdb reprocessed the multiplex PCR reads with MiXCR, giving one entry per CDR3 protein. The table shows around 32,000 distinct CDR3 sequences, with 75% to 85% occurring only once. Scientists recovered RNA and DNA together from roughly 20-30 mg of unsorted bulk tissue. The sample taken for sequencing was liver tumor tissue from sampling region 5. Subset here: tumor region T5, tumor centre. These receptors were obtained from a man aged 40-49 years with primary liver carcinoma and hepatitis B virus infection.

This clonotype was counted between two and nine times. The genes are TRBV6-6 and TRBJ1-5; D gene uncertain. V dropped 9 bases and J dropped 0 bases, with 18 bases sitting between them. Germline V gives CDR1 MNHNY, CDR2 SVGAGI (reference sequence). The CDR3 has 16 residues. For the CDR3, the DNA is TGTGCCAGTAAGACGGGGATAGTCGATAGCAATCAGCCCCAGCATTTT. This translates into CASKTGIVDSNQPQHF.

J is TRBJ1-1 and V is TRBV6-2 or TRBV6-3; D is undetermined. In germline, CDR1 is MNHEY, CDR2 SVGEGT. CDR3 size: 14 residues. Trimming cost V 6 bases and J 10 bases, with 21 bases left between them. In nucleotides, the CDR3 is TGTGCCAGCAGCTACCCAGAGCTGAACAGTGTAGCTTTCTTT. Its protein is CASSYPELNSVAFF.

Regarding this clonotype: Since a much larger clone is just one base distant, this may be a read error. The gene calls are TRBV2 and TRBJ2-1; D is ambiguous. The CDR3 contains 13 residues. Germline V lookup: CDR1 SNHLY, CDR2 FYNNEI. Trimming cost V 7 bases and J 10 bases, with 17 bases left between them. This CDR3 reads CASIRPRIGEQFF. For the CDR3, the DNA is TGTGCCAGCATTCGGCCTAGAATCGGAGAGCAGTTCTTC.

Turning to this clonotype: With a much larger clone just one base away, this may be a read error. V gene TRBV4-2 combines with J gene TRBJ2-7, with 10 bases fitting TRBD1. Looked up from germline, CDR1 is LGHNA and CDR2 is YNFKEQ. CDR3 length equals 18 residues. The CDR3 region is CASSQEHLGQGGPREQCF. The CDR3 DNA reads TGTGCCAGCAGCCAGGAACACCTAGGACAGGGGGGACCGCGTGAGCAGTGCTTC.

In regard to this clonotype: Germline is not matched at one junction end, which may reflect a read error. The rearrangement joins TRBV4-1 to TRBJ2-1; D is perhaps TRBD1 or TRBD2 (6 bases each). Germline lookup yields CDR1 MGHRA and CDR2 YSYEKL. This CDR3 spans 17 amino acids. The CDR3 bases are TGCGCCAGCAGCCGGGGAACAGGGAGGAGCTCCTACAGTGAGCAGTTCTTC. Translated, it gives CASSRGTGRSSYSEQFF.

This clonotype is a singleton in its sample. The chain carries TRBV29-1 and TRBJ2-1; D may match TRBD1 or TRBD2 (5 bases each). The CDR3 covers 13 residues. V lost 8 bases to trimming and J lost 15 bases, with 26 bases between them. The germline V gene encodes CDR1 SQVTM and CDR2 ANQGSEA. CDR3: CSFAMAGLGVRFF. The CDR3 nucleotides are TGCAGCTTTGCCATGGCAGGCCTGGGGGTGCGGTTCTTC.

This chain links TRBV9 with TRBJ1-2; unclear D gene. Germline loops: CDR1 SGDLS, CDR2 YYNGEE. The V end was cut by 2 bases, the J end by 2 bases, with 10 bases between. This CDR3 is 14 amino acids long. CDR3 DNA sequence: TGTGCCAGCAGCGTGACCGACGGAAACTATGGCTACACCTTC. Translated: CASSVTDGNYGYTF.